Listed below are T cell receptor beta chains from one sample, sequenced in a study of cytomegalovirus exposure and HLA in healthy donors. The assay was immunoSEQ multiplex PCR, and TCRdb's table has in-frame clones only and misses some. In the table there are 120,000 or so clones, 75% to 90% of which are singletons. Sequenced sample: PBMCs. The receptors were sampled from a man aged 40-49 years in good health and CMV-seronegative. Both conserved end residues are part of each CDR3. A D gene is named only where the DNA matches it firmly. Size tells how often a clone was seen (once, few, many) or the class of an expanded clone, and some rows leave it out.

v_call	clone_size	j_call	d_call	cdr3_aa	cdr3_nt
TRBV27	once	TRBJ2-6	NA	CASSYGAGANGLTF	TGTGCCAGCAGTTACGGTGCTGGGGCCAACGGCCTGACTTTC
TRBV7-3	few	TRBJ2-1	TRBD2	CASSLAGAVNEQFF	TGTGCCAGCAGCTTGGCGGGAGCAGTAAATGAGCAGTTCTTC
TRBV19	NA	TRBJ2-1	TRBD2	CASSTPRAGGDSEQFF	TGTGCCAGCAGTACCCCTCGAGCGGGAGGGGACAGTGAGCAGTTCTTC
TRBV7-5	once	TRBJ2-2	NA	CARTGAGELFF	TGTGCCAGAACGGGGGCCGGGGAGCTGTTTTTT
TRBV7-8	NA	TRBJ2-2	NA	CASMNGLGGPAGELFF	TGTGCCAGCATGAACGGCTTGGGGGGGCCGGCCGGGGAGCTGTTTTTT
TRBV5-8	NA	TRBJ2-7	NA	CVGSGRGTYEQYF	TGTGTCGGTTCGGGGCGGGGCACCTACGAGCAGTACTTC
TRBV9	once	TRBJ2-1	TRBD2	CASSAAGGLDYEQFF	TGTGCCAGCAGCGCAGCGGGAGGGCTGGACTATGAGCAGTTCTTC
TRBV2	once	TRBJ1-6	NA	CASSDWQALYNSPLHF	TGTGCCAGCAGTGATTGGCAGGCCTTATATAATTCACCCCTCCACTTT
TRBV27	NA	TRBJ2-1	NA	CASSLVREIFYNEQFF	TGTGCCAGCAGTTTAGTACGGGAGATTTTCTACAATGAGCAGTTCTTC
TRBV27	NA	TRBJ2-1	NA	CASSFGSAKNEQFF	TGTGCCAGCAGTTTCGGCTCAGCGAAAAATGAGCAGTTCTTC
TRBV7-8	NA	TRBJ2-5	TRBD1	CASSSLGTGRETQYF	TGTGCCAGCAGTTCGCTTGGGACAGGGAGGGAGACCCAGTACTTC
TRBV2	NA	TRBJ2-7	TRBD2	CASKSTSGAFEQYF	TGTGCCAGCAAATCGACTAGCGGGGCCTTCGAGCAGTACTTC
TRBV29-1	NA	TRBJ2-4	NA	CSVSRTPGEIQYF	TGCAGCGTTTCCCGGACTCCGGGGGAAATTCAGTACTTC
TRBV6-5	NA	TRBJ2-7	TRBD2	CASSSRLAGEFWQYF	TGTGCCAGCAGTTCCAGACTAGCGGGAGAATTCTGGCAGTACTTC
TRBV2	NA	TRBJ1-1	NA	CASSVEELNTEAFF	TGTGCCAGCAGTGTTGAGGAATTGAACACTGAAGCTTTCTTT
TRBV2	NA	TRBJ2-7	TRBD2	CASSERTSGGDEQYF	TGTGCCAGCAGTGAACGGACTAGCGGGGGGGATGAGCAGTACTTC
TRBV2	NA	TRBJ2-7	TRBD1	CASIDGTGAGEQYF	TGTGCCAGCATAGATGGGACAGGGGCGGGGGAGCAGTACTTC
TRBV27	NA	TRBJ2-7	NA	CASSPRGSVYEQYF	TGTGCCAGCAGTCCTAGAGGTTCGGTCTACGAGCAGTACTTC
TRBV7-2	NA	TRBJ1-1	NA	CASSLGGSAKAFF	TGTGCCAGCAGCTTAGGGGGCAGCGCAAAAGCTTTCTTT
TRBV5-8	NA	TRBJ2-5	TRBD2	CASSLAGAGGQETQYF	TGTGCCAGCAGCTTGGCGGGGGCGGGGGGACAAGAGACCCAGTACTTC
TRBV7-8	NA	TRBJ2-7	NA	CASRGGSGGHEQYF	TGTGCCAGCAGGGGGGGGTCAGGGGGCCACGAGCAGTACTTC
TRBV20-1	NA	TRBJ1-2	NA	CSASLYGYTF	TGCAGTGCTAGCCTGTATGGCTACACCTTC
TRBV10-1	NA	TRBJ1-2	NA	CASRGGGDYGYTF	TGCGCCAGCAGGGGAGGAGGCGACTATGGCTACACCTTC
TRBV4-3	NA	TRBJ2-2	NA	CASSQAGGSANTGELFF	TGCGCCAGCAGCCAAGCCGGGGGTTCAGCGAACACCGGGGAGCTGTTTTTT
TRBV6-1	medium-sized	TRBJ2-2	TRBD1	CASSEQTGVFPGELFF	TGTGCCAGCAGTGAGCAGACAGGGGTATTCCCCGGGGAGCTGTTTTTT
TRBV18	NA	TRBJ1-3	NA	CASSPAGGNTIYF	TGTGCCAGCTCACCGGCAGGAGGAAACACCATATATTTT
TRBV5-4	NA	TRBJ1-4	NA	CASSWEGGEKLFF	TGTGCCAGCAGCTGGGAGGGGGGAGAAAAACTGTTTTTT
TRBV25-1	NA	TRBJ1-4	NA	CASSERGQGGEKLFF	TGTGCCAGCAGTGAACGTGGTCAGGGAGGCGAAAAACTGTTTTTT
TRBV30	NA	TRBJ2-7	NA	CAWNPGTYEQYF	TGTGCCTGGAACCCGGGTACCTACGAGCAGTACTTC
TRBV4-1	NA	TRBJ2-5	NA	CASSHMRAGETQYF	TGCGCCAGCAGCCACATGCGGGCCGGAGAGACCCAGTACTTC
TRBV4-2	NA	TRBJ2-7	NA	CASSQEIGSGTSSYEQYF	TGTGCCAGCAGCCAAGAAATAGGGAGCGGTACCAGCTCCTACGAGCAGTACTTC
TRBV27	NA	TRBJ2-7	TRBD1	CASSDRAHEQYF	TGTGCCAGCAGTGACAGGGCCCACGAGCAGTACTTC
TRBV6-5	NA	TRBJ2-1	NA	CASSYSGRRTYNEQFF	TGTGCCAGCAGTTACTCGGGCCGCCGAACCTACAATGAGCAGTTCTTC
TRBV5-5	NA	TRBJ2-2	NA	CASSLFLGTGTGELFF	TGTGCCAGCAGCTTGTTTCTAGGTACAGGGACCGGGGAGCTGTTTTTT
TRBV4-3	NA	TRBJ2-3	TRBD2	CASSPSGLNTQYF	TGCGCCAGCAGCCCGTCGGGACTAAATACGCAGTATTTT
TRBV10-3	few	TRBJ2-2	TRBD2	CAIKPDGTSGRAGELFF	TGTGCCATCAAGCCGGACGGGACTAGCGGGAGAGCCGGGGAGCTGTTTTTT
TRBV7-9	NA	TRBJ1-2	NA	CASSPGLGYGYTF	TGTGCCAGCAGCCCAGGGCTGGGCTATGGCTACACCTTC
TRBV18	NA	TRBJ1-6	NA	CASSTQGWDSPLHF	TGTGCCAGCTCCACACAGGGATGGGACTCACCCCTCCACTTT
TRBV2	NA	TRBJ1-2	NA	CASSLDRSYGYTF	TGTGCCAGCAGTCTAGACAGGTCGTATGGCTACACCTTC
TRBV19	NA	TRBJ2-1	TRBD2	CASSIFSPGRVDEQFF	TGTGCCAGTAGTATTTTTAGCCCCGGGAGGGTCGATGAGCAGTTCTTC
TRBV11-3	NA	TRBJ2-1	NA	CASSGGGKNEQFF	TGTGCCAGCAGCGGCGGTGGTAAAAATGAGCAGTTCTTC
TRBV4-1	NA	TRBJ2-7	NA	CASSQDEGTFPYEQYF	TGCGCCAGCAGCCAAGATGAGGGGACTTTCCCCTACGAGCAGTACTTC
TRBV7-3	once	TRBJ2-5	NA	CASSLLAGQETQYF	TGTGCCAGCAGCTTGCTTGCGGGACAAGAGACCCAGTACTTC
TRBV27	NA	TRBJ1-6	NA	CASSLSIMGTVGAWGGNSPLHF	TGTGCCAGCAGTTTATCGATAATGGGAACCGTGGGGGCCTGGGGGGGAAATTCACCCCTCCACTTT
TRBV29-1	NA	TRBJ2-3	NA	CSVETATDTQYF	TGCAGCGTTGAGACAGCCACAGATACGCAGTATTTT
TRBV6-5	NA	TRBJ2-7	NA	CASSYSSRVDYEQYF	TGTGCCAGCAGTTACTCGTCCAGGGTTGATTACGAGCAGTACTTC
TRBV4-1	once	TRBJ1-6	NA	CASSPPQASPLHF	TGCGCCAGCAGCCCTCCCCAGGCTTCACCCCTCCACTTT
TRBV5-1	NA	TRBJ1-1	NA	CASKGRATSMNTEAFF	TGCGCCAGCAAAGGCAGGGCGACCTCAATGAACACTGAAGCTTTCTTT
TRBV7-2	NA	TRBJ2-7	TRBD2	CASSHGGTSGGYEQYF	TGTGCCAGCAGCCACGGTGGGACTAGCGGGGGCTACGAGCAGTACTTC
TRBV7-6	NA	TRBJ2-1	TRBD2	CASSLVSGRGHNEQFF	TGTGCCAGCAGCTTAGTTAGCGGGAGGGGGCACAATGAGCAGTTCTTC
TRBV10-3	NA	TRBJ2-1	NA	CASGGGRSGGGGDEQFF	TGTGCCAGCGGAGGGGGGCGATCGGGCGGGGGCGGGGATGAGCAGTTCTTC
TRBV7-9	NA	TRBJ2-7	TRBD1	CASRVLGQGLNEQYF	TGTGCCAGCAGGGTCCTAGGACAGGGTTTAAACGAGCAGTACTTC
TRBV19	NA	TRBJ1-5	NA	CASAMSGLGAGQPQHF	TGTGCCAGCGCCATGTCTGGGTTGGGGGCGGGTCAGCCCCAGCATTTT
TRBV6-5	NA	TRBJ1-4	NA	CASSYSTNFNEKLFF	TGTGCCAGCAGTTACAGCACTAACTTTAATGAAAAACTGTTTTTT